This T cell receptor (beta chain) was observed in a study of Ad26.COV2.S vaccination and SARS-CoV-2 variants. Some clones are missing from TCRdb's copy, which holds only in-frame ones; the method was immunoSEQ multiplex PCR. The table lists over 110,000 clones, around 86% of them singletons. This CDR3 is 19 amino acids long. Germline loops: CDR1 MDHEN, CDR2 SYDVKM. V dropped 1 base and J dropped 1 base, with 22 bases sitting between them. Here the sequenced sample was peripheral blood, taken after recovery from COVID-19. The sequence was collected from a human donor who had recovered from COVID-19. The chain uses TRBV28 and TRBJ1-1; D possibly corresponds to TRBD1 (5 bases). CDR3 bases: TGTGCCAGCAGTTTATTTTTTGGTTCTCCCTTAGGGGAGAACACTGAAGCTTTCTTT. The encoded protein is CASSLFFGSPLGENTEAFF. Supplemented by reference TRBV28 and TRBJ1-1, the full variable domain reads DVKVTQSSRYLVKRTGEKVFLECVQDMDHENMFWYRQDPGLGLRLIYFSYDVKMKEKGDIPEGYSVSREKKERFSLILESASTNQTSMYLCASSLFFGSPLGENTEAFFGQGTRLTVV.